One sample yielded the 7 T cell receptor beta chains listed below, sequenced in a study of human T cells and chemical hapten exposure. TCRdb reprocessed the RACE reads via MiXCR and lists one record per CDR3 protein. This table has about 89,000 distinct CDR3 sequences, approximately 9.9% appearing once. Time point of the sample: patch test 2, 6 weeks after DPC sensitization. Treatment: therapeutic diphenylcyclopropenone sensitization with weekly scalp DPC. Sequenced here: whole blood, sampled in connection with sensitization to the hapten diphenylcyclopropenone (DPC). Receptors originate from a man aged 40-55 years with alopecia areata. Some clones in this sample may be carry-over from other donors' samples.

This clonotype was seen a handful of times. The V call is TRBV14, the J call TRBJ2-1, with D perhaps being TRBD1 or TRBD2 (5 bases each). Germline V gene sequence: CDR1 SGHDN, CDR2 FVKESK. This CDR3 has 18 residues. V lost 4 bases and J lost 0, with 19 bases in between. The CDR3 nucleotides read TGTGCCAGCAGCCTATCACTTGGGGGTCGGAGCTCCTACAATGAGCAGTTCTTC. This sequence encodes CASSLSLGGRSSYNEQFF.

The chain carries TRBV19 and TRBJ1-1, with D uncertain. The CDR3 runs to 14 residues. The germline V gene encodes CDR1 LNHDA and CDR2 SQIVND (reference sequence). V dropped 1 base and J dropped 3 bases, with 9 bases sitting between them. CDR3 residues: CASSIVGQYTEAFF. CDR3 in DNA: TGTGCCAGTAGTATAGTCGGGCAGTACACTGAAGCTTTCTTT.

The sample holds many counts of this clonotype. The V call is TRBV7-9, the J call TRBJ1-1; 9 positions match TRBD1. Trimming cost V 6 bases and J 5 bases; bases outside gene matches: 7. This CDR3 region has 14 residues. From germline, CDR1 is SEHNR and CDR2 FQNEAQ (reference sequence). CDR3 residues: CASRLTGGRTEAFF. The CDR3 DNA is TGTGCCAGCAGGCTTACAGGGGGCAGAACTGAAGCTTTCTTT.

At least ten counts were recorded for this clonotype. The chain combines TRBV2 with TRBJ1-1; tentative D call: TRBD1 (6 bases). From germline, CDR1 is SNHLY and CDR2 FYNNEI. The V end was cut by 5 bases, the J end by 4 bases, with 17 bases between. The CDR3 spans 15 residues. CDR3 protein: CASSKNRAVSTEAFF. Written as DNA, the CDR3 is TGTGCCAGCAGTAAAAACAGGGCCGTTAGCACTGAAGCTTTCTTT.

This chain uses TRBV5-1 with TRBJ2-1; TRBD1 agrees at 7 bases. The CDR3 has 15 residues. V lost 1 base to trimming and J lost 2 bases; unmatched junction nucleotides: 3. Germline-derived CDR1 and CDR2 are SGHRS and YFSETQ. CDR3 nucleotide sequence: TGCGCCAGCAGCTTGAGGGGACAGCCCTACAATGAGCAGTTCTTC. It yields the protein CASSLRGQPYNEQFF.

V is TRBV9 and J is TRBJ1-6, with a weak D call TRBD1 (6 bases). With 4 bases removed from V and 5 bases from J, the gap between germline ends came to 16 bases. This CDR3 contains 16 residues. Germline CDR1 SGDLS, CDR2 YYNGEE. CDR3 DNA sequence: TGTGCCAGCAGCTCATCAGGGGTTAGGCATAATTCACCCCTCCACTTT. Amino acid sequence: CASSSSGVRHNSPLHF.

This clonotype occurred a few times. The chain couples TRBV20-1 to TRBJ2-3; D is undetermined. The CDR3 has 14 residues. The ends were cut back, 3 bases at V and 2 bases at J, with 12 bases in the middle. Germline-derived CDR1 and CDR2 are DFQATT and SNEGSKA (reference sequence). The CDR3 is CSASGGPPTDTQYF. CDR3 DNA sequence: TGCAGTGCTAGTGGCGGACCCCCCACAGATACGCAGTATTTT.